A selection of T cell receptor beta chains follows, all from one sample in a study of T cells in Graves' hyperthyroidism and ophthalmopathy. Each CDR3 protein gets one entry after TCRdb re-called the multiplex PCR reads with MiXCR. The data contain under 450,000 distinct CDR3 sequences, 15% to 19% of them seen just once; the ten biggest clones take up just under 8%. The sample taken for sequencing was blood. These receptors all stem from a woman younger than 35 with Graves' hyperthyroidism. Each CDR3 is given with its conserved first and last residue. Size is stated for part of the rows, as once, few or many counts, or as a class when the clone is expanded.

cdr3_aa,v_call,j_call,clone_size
CSARDGTSGTDTQYF,TRBV20-1,TRBJ2-3,many
CSATPLATYNEQFF,TRBV20-1,TRBJ2-1,many
CSARRDLTSYEQYF,TRBV20-1,TRBJ2-7,many
CASSSAGASLSYEQYF,TRBV6-1,TRBJ2-7,-
CASSFGAGAQETQYF,TRBV5-1,TRBJ2-5,-
CASSPAAGMNTEAFF,TRBV18,TRBJ1-1,many
CASSQTSRWGFFYEQYF,TRBV14,TRBJ2-7,-
CASSYPGLKQYF,TRBV6-9,TRBJ2-7,-
CSCRGVNEKLFF,TRBV20-1,TRBJ1-4,many
CSAGRTSEGEQYF,TRBV20-1,TRBJ2-7,-
CASSLGQVSREQYF,TRBV12-3/TRBV12-4,TRBJ2-7,many
CAISESTGSYEQYF,TRBV10-3,TRBJ2-7,many
CASTYLSQDTQYF,TRBV12-3/TRBV12-4,TRBJ2-3,many
CSVEDRATSYEQYF,TRBV29-1,TRBJ2-7,-
CASSLVGGANEKLFF,TRBV5-1,TRBJ1-4,-
CASSLALTDQGDTQYF,TRBV5-1,TRBJ2-3,many
CASSGGGFAGGTQYF,TRBV2,TRBJ2-3,-
CASRYRGDEQFF,TRBV5-5,TRBJ2-1,many
CASSTRYRGGADTQYF,TRBV19,TRBJ2-3,many
CASSSGQAANTEAFF,TRBV7-9,TRBJ1-1,few
CASSQEPGLAYNEQFF,TRBV4-1,TRBJ2-1,few
CAWSVGQSYEQYF,TRBV30,TRBJ2-7,-
CASEVGSPTGQYF,TRBV6-1,TRBJ2-7,many
CASSETSETYEQYF,TRBV5-8,TRBJ2-7,many
CASSYSRGRSGETQYF,TRBV6-5,TRBJ2-5,many
CASSQGTGAEKLFF,TRBV3-1,TRBJ1-4,-
CASSEYDRGYEQYF,TRBV6-1,TRBJ2-7,many
CASSLSLTVEAFF,TRBV5-1,TRBJ1-1,-
CASSPRLAGGYEQYF,TRBV18,TRBJ2-7,many
CASRSHRDRLYEQYF,TRBV27,TRBJ2-7,-
CASSNSNPSLHPLHF,TRBV19,TRBJ1-6,-
CASRSGRASLLTGELFF,TRBV6-1,TRBJ2-2,many
CSAPLAGVIDTQYF,TRBV20-1,TRBJ2-3,many
CASSQETDSSYEQYF,TRBV4-2,TRBJ2-7,many
CASEAGRSNEQFF,TRBV28,TRBJ2-1,many
CASSEGAGGSAKNIQYF,TRBV2,TRBJ2-4,many
CASSLDVIAGDTQYF,TRBV11-2,TRBJ2-3,many
CASSLGLAGGSSSYEQYF,TRBV18,TRBJ2-7,-
CASSSSPTGLLGDEQFF,TRBV7-3,TRBJ2-1,few
CASSRADGNSPLHF,TRBV2,TRBJ1-6,many
CASSPPAGRNTEAFF,TRBV18,TRBJ1-1,many
CASSLGAGGYEQYF,TRBV5-4,TRBJ2-7,few
CGWASPTGELFF,TRBV12-3/TRBV12-4,TRBJ2-2,-
CSVEKQGSYNEQFF,TRBV29-1,TRBJ2-1,-
CASSTRTGGVEQYF,TRBV27,TRBJ2-7,many
CASTPPFGTTYEQYF,TRBV12-3/TRBV12-4,TRBJ2-7,many
CASSVGGQGHQPQHF,TRBV9,TRBJ1-5,many
CASSAGSPMGLAKNIQYF,TRBV11-3,TRBJ2-4,many
CASSEGLGLYREQYF,TRBV2,TRBJ2-7,many
CASSRALSSYEQYF,TRBV6-2/TRBV6-3,TRBJ2-7,-
CSARDPARGDEQFF,TRBV20-1,TRBJ2-1,many
CASTPANYGYTF,TRBV6-1,TRBJ1-2,many
CASSTSRGGHSPLHF,TRBV11-3,TRBJ1-6,many
CASSSRTGNEQFF,TRBV5-1,TRBJ2-1,many
CASSPVDSGASPLHF,TRBV18,TRBJ1-6,-
CASARGRETEAFF,TRBV5-1,TRBJ1-1,few
CASSEVDRKWETQYF,TRBV6-1,TRBJ2-5,many
CASSLIRAGGPSEQFF,TRBV7-9,TRBJ2-1,few
CASSHRLAGGYEQYF,TRBV4-2,TRBJ2-7,many